This T cell receptor beta chain is drawn from a study of CD8 T cells in Susac syndrome. Reverse transcription of roughly 0.45 to 1 ug RNA was performed with random hexamers. Multiplex PCR with immunoSEQ amplified the TCR beta CDR3 across 54 Vbeta and 13 Jbeta. TCRdb reprocessed the immunoSEQ multiplex PCR reads with MiXCR, giving one entry per CDR3 protein. The profile shows around 160,000 distinct CDR3 sequences, 94% of them singletons. CDR3 length: 13 residues. V was trimmed by 1 base and J by 1 base, leaving 3 bases between them. Germline CDR1 and CDR2: LNHDA and SQIVND (reference sequence). This clonotype was observed a few times. TCR beta sequencing covered blood CD8+ and CD4+ T cells.

This chain connects TRBV19 to TRBJ2-3; D not resolved. The TCR originated in a human donor with multiple sclerosis. Material for sequencing was CD4+ T cells from PBMCs. CDR3: CASSIGGTDTQYF. The DNA for the CDR3 is TGTGCCAGTAGTATAGGTGGCACAGATACGCAGTATTTT.